The clone carrying this TCR beta chain has more than one count but fewer than ten. TCRdb processed the 5' RACE reads anew with MiXCR; each CDR3 protein has one entry. The sample has some 40,000 distinct CDR3 sequences; about 5.3% are singletons. The data were taken from a study of early T cells in non-severe SARS-CoV-2 infection. The CDR3 covers 17 residues. Germline CDR1 reads SGHAT; CDR2 reads FQNNGV. V lost 7 bases to trimming and J lost 0 bases, with 21 bases between them. The V gene is TRBV11-2, the J gene TRBJ1-1; D is perhaps TRBD1 (6 bases). The sample was whole blood, taken at baseline. This TCR derives from an adult who was a healthcare worker with PCR-confirmed SARS-CoV-2 infection or an uninfected control (not recorded which). The CDR3 DNA follows: TGTGCCAGCACCCAGAAGGGGGGGGTCCCTATGAACACTGAAGCTTTCTTT. It encodes CASTQKGGVPMNTEAFF.